This entry concerns a single TCR beta chain. Its antigen is currently unknown. This record comes from a study of shared clonotypes between healthy human individuals. Per germline, CDR1 MNHEY and CDR2 SMNVEV (reference sequence). V dropped 6 bases and J dropped 1; count of bases not matched to a gene: 5. This CDR3 spans 16 amino acids. HIV-negative, healthy adults without recent acute infections or vaccinations were the donors. Study conclusions and caveats: Incomplete sequencing of sorted subsets was indicated by rarefaction despite large depth. It was only blood that was sampled, and tissue repertoires likely differ.

Running of the assay took place at deep level. Measured with immunoSEQ multiplex PCR; TCRdb has only the in-frame clones, and not every one. The table shows hundreds of thousands of clones, with about two thirds occurring only once. J is TRBJ2-3 and V is TRBV27, with 12 positions matching TRBD1. The sequence came from a woman aged 25 to 39 in good health. Sequences were obtained from memory CD4+ T cells sorted from blood. Stated subset: CD45RA-negative fraction. CDR3 loop: CASRRDRGRGTDTQYF. CDR3 DNA: TGTGCCAGCAGGCGGGACAGGGGGCGAGGCACAGATACGCAGTATTTT.